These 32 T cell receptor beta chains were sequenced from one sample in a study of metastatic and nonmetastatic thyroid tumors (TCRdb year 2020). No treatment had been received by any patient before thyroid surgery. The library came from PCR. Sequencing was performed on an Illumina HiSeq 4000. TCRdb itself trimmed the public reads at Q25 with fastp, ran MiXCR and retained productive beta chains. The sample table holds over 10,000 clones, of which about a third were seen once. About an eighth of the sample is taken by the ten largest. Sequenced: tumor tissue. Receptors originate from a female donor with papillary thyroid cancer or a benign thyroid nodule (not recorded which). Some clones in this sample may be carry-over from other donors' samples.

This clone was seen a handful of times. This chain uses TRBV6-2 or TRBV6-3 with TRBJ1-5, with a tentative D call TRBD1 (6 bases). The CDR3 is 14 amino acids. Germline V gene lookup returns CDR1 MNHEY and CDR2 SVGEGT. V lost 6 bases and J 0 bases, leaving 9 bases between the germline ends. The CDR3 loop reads CASRGHYSNQPQHF. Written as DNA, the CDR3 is TGTGCCAGCAGGGGACACTATAGCAATCAGCCCCAGCATTTT.

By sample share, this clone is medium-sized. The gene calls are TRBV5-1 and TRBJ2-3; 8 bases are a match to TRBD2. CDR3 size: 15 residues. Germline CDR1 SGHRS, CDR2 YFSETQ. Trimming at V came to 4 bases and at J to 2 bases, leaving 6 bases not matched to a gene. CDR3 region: CASSTAGAPTDTQYF. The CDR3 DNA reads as TGCGCCAGCAGCACAGCGGGAGCTCCCACAGATACGCAGTATTTT. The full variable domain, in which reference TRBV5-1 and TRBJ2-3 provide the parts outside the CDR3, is KAGVTQTPRYLIKTRGQQVTLSCSPISGHRSVSWYQQTPGQGLQFLFEYFSETQRNKGNFPGRFSGRQFSNSRSEMNVSTLELGDSALYLCASSTAGAPTDTQYFGPGTRLTVL.

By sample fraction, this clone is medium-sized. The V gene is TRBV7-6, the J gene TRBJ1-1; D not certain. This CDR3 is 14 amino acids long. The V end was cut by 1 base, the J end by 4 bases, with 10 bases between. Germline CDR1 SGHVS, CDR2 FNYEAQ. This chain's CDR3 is CASSLDGLGTEAFF. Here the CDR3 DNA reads TGTGCCAGCAGCTTAGACGGCCTGGGCACTGAAGCTTTCTTT.

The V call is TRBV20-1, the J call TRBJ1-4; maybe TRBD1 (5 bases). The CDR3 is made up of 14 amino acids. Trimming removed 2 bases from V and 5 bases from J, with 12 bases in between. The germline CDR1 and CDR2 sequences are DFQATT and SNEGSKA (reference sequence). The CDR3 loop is CSARSPGYNEKLFF. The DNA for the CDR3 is TGCAGTGCTAGATCCCCAGGGTACAATGAAAAACTGTTTTTT.

CDR3 sequence reads: CASSSPTGSRNGYTF. CDR3 in DNA: TGTGCCAGCAGTTCCCCGACAGGGAGCAGGAATGGCTACACCTTC. The V call is TRBV28, the J call TRBJ1-2, with 7 bases aligning to TRBD1. Germline trimming cut 4 bases from V and 6 bases from J; bases unmatched to any gene: 11. Germline loops: CDR1 MDHEN, CDR2 SYDVKM. This CDR3 is built from 15 residues.

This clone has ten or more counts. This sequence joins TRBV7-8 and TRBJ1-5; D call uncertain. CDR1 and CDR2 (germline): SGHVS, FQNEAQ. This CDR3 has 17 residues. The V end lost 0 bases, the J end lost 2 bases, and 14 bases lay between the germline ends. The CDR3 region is CASSLAVSPEGNQPQHF. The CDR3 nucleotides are TGTGCCAGCAGCTTAGCGGTAAGCCCGGAGGGCAATCAGCCCCAGCATTTT. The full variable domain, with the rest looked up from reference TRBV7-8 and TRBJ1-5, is GAGVSQSPRYKVAKRGQDVALRCDPISGHVSLFWYQQALGQGPEFLTYFQNEAQLDKSGLPSDRFFAERPEGSVSTLKIQRTQQEDSAVYLCASSLAVSPEGNQPQHFGDGTRLSIL.

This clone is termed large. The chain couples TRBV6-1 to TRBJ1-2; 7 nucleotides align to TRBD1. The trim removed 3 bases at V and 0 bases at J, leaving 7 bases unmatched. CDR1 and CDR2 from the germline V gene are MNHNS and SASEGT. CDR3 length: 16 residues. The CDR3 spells CASSDLGQPANYGYTF. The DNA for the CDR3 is TGTGCCAGCAGTGATTTGGGACAGCCTGCTAACTATGGCTACACCTTC.

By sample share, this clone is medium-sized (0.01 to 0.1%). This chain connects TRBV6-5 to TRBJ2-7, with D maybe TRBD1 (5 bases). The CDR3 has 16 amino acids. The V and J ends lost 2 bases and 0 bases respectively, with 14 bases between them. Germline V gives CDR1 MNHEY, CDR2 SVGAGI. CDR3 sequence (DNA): TGTGCCAGCAGTTACGGGGCAGTCCCTTCCTCCTACGAGCAGTACTTC. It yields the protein CASSYGAVPSSYEQYF.

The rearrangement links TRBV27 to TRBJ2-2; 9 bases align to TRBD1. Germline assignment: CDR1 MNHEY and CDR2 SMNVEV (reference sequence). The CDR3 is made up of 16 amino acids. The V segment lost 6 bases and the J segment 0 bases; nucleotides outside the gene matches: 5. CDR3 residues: CASSHTGGANTGELFF. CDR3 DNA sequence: TGTGCCAGCAGCCATACAGGGGGCGCGAACACCGGGGAGCTGTTTTTT.

CDR3 in amino acids: CASSLILAGGNEQFF. The CDR3 DNA sequence: TGTGCCAGCAGTTTAATCCTAGCGGGAGGGAATGAGCAGTTCTTC. This rearrangement joins TRBV12-3 or TRBV12-4 to TRBJ2-1; 12 bases are shared with TRBD2. V dropped 2 bases and J dropped 7; count of bases not matched to a gene: 3. The CDR3 covers 15 residues.

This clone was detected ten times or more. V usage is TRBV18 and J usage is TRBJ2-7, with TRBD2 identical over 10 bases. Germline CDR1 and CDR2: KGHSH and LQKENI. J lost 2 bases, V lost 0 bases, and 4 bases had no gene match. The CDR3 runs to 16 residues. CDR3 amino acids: CASSPPVGTSAYEQYF. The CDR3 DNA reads TGTGCCAGCTCACCACCCGTAGGGACTAGCGCCTACGAGCAGTACTTC.

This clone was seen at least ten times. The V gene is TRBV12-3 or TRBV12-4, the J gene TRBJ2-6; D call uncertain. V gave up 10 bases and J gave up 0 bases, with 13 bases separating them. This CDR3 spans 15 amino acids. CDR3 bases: TGTGCCACTCGAGGACGCACCTCTGGGGCCAACGTCCTGACTTTC. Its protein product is CATRGRTSGANVLTF.

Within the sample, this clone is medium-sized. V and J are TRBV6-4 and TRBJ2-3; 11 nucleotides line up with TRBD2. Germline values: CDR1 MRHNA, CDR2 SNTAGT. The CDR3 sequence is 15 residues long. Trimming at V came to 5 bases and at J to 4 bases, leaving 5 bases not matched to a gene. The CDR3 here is CASSSTSGSADTQYF. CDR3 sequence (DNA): TGTGCCAGCAGTTCCACTAGCGGGAGTGCAGATACGCAGTATTTT.

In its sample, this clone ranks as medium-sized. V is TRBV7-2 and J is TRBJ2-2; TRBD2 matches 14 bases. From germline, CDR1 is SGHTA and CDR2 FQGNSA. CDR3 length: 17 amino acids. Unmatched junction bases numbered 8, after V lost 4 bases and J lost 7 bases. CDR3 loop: CASSSQTSGRASGELFF. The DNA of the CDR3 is TGTGCCAGCAGCTCACAGACTAGCGGGAGGGCGAGCGGGGAGCTGTTTTTT.

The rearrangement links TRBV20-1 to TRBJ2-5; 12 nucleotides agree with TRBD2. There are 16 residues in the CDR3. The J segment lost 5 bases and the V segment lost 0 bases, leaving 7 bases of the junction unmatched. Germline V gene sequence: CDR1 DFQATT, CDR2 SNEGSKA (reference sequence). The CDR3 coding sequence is TGCAGTGCTAGAGACCTACTAGCGGGGGGTTGGGAGACCCAGTACTTC. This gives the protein CSARDLLAGGWETQYF.

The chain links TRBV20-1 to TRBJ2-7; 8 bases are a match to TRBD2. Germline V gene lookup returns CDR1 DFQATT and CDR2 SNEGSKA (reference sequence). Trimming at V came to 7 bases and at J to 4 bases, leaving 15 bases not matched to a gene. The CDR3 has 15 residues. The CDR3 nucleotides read TGCAGTGACAATTACCCCGGTACTAGCGGATACGAGCAGTACTTC. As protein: CSDNYPGTSGYEQYF.

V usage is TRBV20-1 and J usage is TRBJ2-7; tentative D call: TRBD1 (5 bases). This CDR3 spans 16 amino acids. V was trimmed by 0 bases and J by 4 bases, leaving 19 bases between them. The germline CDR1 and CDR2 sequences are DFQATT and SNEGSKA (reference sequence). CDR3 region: CSARDLGKGLRYEQYF. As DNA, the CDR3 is TGCAGTGCTAGAGATCTGGGGAAGGGGCTGAGGTACGAGCAGTACTTC.

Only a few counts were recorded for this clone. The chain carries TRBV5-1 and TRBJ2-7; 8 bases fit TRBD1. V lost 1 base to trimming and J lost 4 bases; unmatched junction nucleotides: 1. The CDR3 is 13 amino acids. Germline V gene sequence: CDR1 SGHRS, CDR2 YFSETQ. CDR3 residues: CASSLRQGYEQYF. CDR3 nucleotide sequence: TGCGCCAGCAGCTTGCGACAGGGGTACGAGCAGTACTTC.

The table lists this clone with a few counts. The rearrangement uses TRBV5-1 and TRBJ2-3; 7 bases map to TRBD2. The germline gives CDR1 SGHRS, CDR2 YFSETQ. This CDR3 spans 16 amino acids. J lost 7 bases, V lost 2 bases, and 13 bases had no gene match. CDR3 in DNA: TGCGCCAGCAGCTTTCAACTGGCGGGAGTTGCATATACGCAGTATTTT. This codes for CASSFQLAGVAYTQYF.

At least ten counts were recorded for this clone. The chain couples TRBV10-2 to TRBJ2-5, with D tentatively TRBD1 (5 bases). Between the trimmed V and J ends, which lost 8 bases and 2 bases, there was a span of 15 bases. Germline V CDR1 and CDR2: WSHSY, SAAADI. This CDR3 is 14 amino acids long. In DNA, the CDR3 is TGCGCCAGCGAGGCAGGGTTTGGGCAAGAGACCCAGTACTTC. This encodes CASEAGFGQETQYF.

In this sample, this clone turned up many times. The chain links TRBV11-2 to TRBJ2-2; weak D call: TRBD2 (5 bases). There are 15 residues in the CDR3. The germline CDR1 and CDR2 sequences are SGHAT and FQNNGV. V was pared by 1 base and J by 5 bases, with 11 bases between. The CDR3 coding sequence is TGTGCCAGCAGCTTAGTAGGCCGAGGGACCGGGGAGCTGTTTTTT. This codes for CASSLVGRGTGELFF.

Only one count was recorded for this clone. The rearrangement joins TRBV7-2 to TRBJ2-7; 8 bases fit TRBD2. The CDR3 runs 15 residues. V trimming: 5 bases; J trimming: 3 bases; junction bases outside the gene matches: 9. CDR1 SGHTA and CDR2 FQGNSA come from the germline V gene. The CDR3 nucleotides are TGTGCCAGCAGCCTAAATAGCGGGGTGGGCTACGAGCAGTACTTC. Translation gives CASSLNSGVGYEQYF.

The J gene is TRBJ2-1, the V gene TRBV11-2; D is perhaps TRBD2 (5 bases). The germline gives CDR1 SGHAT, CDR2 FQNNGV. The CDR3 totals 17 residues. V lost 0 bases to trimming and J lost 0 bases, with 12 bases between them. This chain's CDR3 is CASSLELTGNSYNEQFF. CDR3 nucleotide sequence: TGTGCCAGCAGCTTAGAGTTGACGGGAAACTCCTACAATGAGCAGTTCTTC.

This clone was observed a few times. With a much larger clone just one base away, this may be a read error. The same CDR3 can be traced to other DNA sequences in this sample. In nucleotides, the CDR3 is TGTGCCAGCAGCGTCGAGCGACACAGTACAGATACGCAGTATTTT. This translates into CASSVERHSTDTQYF. The V gene is TRBV5-4, the J gene TRBJ2-3; D is ambiguous. The germline gives CDR1 SGHNT, CDR2 YYREEE (reference sequence). This CDR3 has 15 residues. V lost 4 bases to trimming and J lost 3 bases, with 15 bases between them.

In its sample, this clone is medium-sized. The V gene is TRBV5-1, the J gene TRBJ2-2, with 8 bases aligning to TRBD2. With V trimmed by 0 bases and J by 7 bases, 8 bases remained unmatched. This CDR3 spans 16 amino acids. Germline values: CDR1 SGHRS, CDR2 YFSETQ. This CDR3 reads CASSLVVAGGGGELFF. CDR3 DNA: TGCGCCAGCAGCTTGGTTGTGGCGGGAGGAGGCGGGGAGCTGTTTTTT.

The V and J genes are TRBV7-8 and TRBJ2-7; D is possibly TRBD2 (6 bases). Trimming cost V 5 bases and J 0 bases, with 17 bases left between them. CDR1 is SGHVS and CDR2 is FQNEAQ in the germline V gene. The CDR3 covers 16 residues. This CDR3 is CASSPASARSSYEQYF. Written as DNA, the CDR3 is TGTGCCAGCAGCCCAGCTAGCGCCCGAAGCTCCTACGAGCAGTACTTC.

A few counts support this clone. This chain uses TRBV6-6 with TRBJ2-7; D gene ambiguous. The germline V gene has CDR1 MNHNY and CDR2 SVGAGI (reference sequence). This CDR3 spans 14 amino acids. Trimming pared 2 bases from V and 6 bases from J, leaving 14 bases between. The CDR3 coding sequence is TGTGCCAGCAGTTACGGAGTATTGGTTTCCGAGCAGTACTTC. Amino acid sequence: CASSYGVLVSEQYF.

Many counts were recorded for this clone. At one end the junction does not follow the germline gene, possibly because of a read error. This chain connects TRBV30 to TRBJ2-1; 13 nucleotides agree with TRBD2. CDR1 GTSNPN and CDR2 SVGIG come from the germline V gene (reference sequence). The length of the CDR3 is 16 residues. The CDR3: CAWSLGLAGVRNGQFF. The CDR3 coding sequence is TGTGCCTGGAGTTTAGGACTAGCGGGAGTGCGAAATGGGCAGTTCTTC. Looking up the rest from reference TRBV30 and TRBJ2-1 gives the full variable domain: SQTIHQWPATLVQPVGSPLSLECTVEGTSNPNLYWYRQAAGRGLQLLFYSVGIGQISSEVPQNLSASRPQDRQFILSSKKLLLSDSGFYLCAWSLGLAGVRNGQFFGPGTRLTVL.

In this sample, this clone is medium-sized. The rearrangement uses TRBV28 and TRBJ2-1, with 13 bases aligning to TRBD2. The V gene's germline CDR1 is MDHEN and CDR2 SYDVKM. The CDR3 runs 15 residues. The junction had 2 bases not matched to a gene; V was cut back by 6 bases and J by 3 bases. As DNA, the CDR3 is TGTGCCAGCAGAGGACTAGCGGGAGTCTACAATGAGCAGTTCTTC. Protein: CASRGLAGVYNEQFF.

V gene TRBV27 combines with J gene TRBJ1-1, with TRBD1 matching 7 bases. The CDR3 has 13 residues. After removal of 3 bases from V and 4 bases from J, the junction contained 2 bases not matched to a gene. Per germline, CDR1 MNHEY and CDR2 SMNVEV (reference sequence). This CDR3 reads CASSFQGGTEAFF. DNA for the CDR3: TGTGCCAGCAGTTTTCAGGGGGGCACTGAAGCTTTCTTT.

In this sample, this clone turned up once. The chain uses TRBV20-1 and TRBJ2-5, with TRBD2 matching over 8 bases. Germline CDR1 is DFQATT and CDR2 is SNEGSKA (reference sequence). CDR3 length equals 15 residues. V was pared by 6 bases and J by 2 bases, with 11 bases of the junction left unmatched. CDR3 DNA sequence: TGCAGTGCCCCTCAACTAGCGGACACACAAGAGACCCAGTACTTC. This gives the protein CSAPQLADTQETQYF.

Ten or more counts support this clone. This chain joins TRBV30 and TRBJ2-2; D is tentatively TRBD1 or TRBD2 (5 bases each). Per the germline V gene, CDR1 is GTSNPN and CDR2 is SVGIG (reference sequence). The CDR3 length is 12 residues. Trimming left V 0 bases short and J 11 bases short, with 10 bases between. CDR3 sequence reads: CAWSVRGVELFF. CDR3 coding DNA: TGTGCCTGGAGTGTAAGGGGAGTTGAGCTGTTTTTT.